A single TCR beta chain is shown here with its context. These data originate in a study of blood T cell repertoires in COVID-19. Overall study: Sites across the United States, Italy and Spain contributed samples from acute and convalescent COVID-19. PBMCs, B-cell-depleted T cells, or T cells provided the cDNA or gDNA that made up the material.

Per germline, CDR1 SGHAT and CDR2 FQNNGV. After removal of 3 bases from V and 7 bases from J, the junction contained 5 bases not matched to a gene. This CDR3 spans 14 amino acids. Libraries were prepared by immunoSEQ multiplex PCR; TCRdb keeps only in-frame clonotypes and omits some of them. The top ten hold 20% to 25% of the sample, which has about 80,000 clones, around 80% seen once. Sequencing was done on a sample of peripheral blood. The chain is built from TRBV11-2 and TRBJ2-2, with 7 bases lining up with TRBD2. The TCR comes from a human donor in a cohort sampled during active COVID-19. The CDR3 reads CASSFGGFGGELFF. The DNA for the CDR3 is TGTGCCAGCAGCTTCGGGGGGTTCGGCGGGGAGCTGTTTTTT.